The 31 T cell receptor beta chains listed next were all sequenced from one sample in a study of T-cell reconstitution after alpha-beta-depleted transplantation in children. Unique molecular identifiers were used to barcode this TCRbeta library. MiXCR, run by TCRdb on the PCR reads, gives a single entry per CDR3 protein. The data contain about 980,000 distinct CDR3 sequences, about 30% of them seen just once; the ten biggest clones take up 28%. The specimen was PBMCs, mostly from graft donor cells, collected 360 days after TCRalphabeta/CD19-depleted stem cell transplant. These receptors originate from a boy under three years old who had a stem cell transplant for SCID, so the T cells may come from the graft donor.

This chain connects TRBV12-3 or TRBV12-4 to TRBJ2-1; 8 positions agree with TRBD2. V was clipped by 5 bases and J by 2 bases; unmatched bases: 11. The CDR3 sequence is 17 residues long. CDR3 region: CASSPSRGGSTYNEQFF. CDR3 DNA: TGTGCCAGCAGTCCCAGTCGGGGGGGATCCACCTACAATGAGCAGTTCTTC.

The rearrangement uses TRBV6-1 and TRBJ2-7; 8 bases match TRBD1. The CDR3 extends over 15 amino acids. Germline CDR1 MNHNS, CDR2 SASEGT. Losses at the gene ends were 6 bases for V and 0 bases for J; bases not matched to a gene: 7. The DNA for the CDR3 is TGTGCCAGCAGGTCCGACAGGGGAAGCTCCTACGAGCAGTACTTC. Its protein is CASRSDRGSSYEQYF.

The rearrangement joins TRBV9 to TRBJ2-7, with 7 positions matching TRBD1. V was clipped by 0 bases and J by 3 bases; unmatched bases: 3. Germline V lookup: CDR1 SGDLS, CDR2 YYNGEE. The CDR3 runs to 14 residues. The CDR3 region is CASSVGTGDYEQYF. CDR3 DNA: TGTGCCAGCAGCGTAGGAACAGGGGACTACGAGCAGTACTTC.

This clonotype was observed a few times. The chain joins TRBV20-1 to TRBJ2-1; D is ambiguous. CDR3 length equals 12 residues. The ends were cut back, 5 bases at V and 10 bases at J, with 15 bases in the middle. Germline CDR1 DFQATT, CDR2 SNEGSKA (reference sequence). The CDR3 protein is CSARTYPREQFF. The DNA of the CDR3 is TGCAGTGCTCGGACCTACCCCCGGGAGCAGTTCTTC.

The chain has TRBV7-6 and TRBJ2-2; 8 bases align to TRBD1. The V gene end was trimmed by 5 bases and the J gene end by 2 bases; junction bases not matched to a gene: 7. The CDR3 is 16 residues long. Germline CDR1 is SGHVS and CDR2 is FNYEAQ. The CDR3 region has the DNA TGTGCCAGCAGCCAGGGGGCCGGGGTCAACACCGGGGAGCTGTTTTTT. Translation gives CASSQGAGVNTGELFF.

V usage is TRBV27 and J usage is TRBJ2-7; 7 nucleotides align to TRBD2. Per germline, CDR1 MNHEY and CDR2 SMNVEV (reference sequence). The CDR3 extends over 14 amino acids. Trimming removed 4 bases from V and 7 bases from J; junction bases left unmatched: 10. CDR3: CASSSSGEGYEQYF. The CDR3, as DNA: TGTGCCAGCAGTTCCAGCGGGGAAGGGTATGAGCAGTACTTC.

The chain joins TRBV7-2 to TRBJ2-7; the D is unclear. CDR1 SGHTA and CDR2 FQGNSA come from the germline V gene. The CDR3 contains 17 residues. Trimming stripped 1 base from V and 2 bases from J, with 18 bases between. CDR3 in amino acids: CASSLGEIWIPAYEQYF. The CDR3 region has the DNA TGTGCCAGCAGCTTAGGAGAAATCTGGATACCTGCCTACGAGCAGTACTTC.

The rearrangement joins TRBV12-3 or TRBV12-4 to TRBJ2-3, with 8 bases matching TRBD2. CDR3 length equals 14 residues. Losses at the gene ends were 5 bases for V and 4 bases for J; bases not matched to a gene: 5. The CDR3: CASSALLAADTQYF. The CDR3 DNA is TGTGCCAGCAGTGCACTACTAGCGGCAGATACGCAGTATTTT.

The chain carries TRBV5-1 and TRBJ2-2, with unresolved D. Between the trimmed V and J ends, which lost 2 bases and 2 bases, there was a span of 10 bases. This CDR3 contains 15 residues. Looked up from germline, CDR1 is SGHRS and CDR2 is YFSETQ. DNA of the CDR3: TGCGCCAGCAGCTTTTTATCAAGCAACACCGGGGAGCTGTTTTTT. Translation gives CASSFLSSNTGELFF.

This clonotype has a handful of counts. This sequence joins TRBV11-1 and TRBJ1-6, with D unresolved. The CDR3 loop spans 13 amino acids. In germline, CDR1 is SGHAT, CDR2 FQDESV (reference sequence). V was shortened by 6 bases and J by 3 bases, with 6 bases between the two germline ends. CDR3: CASRIHYNSPLHF. The CDR3 DNA follows: TGTGCCAGCAGAATCCACTATAATTCACCCCTCCACTTT.

Only a few counts were recorded for this clonotype. The chain carries TRBV24-1 and TRBJ2-1; D is unclear. Germline lookup yields CDR1 KGHDR and CDR2 SFDVKD. V shed 3 bases and J shed 6 bases, with 11 bases lying between them. CDR3 length: 14 amino acids. CDR3 coding DNA: TGTGCCACCAGTGATGGGTGGGATAGCAATGAGCAGTTCTTC. The encoded protein is CATSDGWDSNEQFF.

This chain joins TRBV6-2 or TRBV6-3 and TRBJ2-7, with 9 positions matching TRBD2. Per germline, CDR1 MNHEY and CDR2 SVGEGT. The CDR3 is made up of 14 amino acids. The trim removed 4 bases at V and 3 bases at J, leaving 4 bases unmatched. The CDR3 region is CASSSGTSIYEQYF. Here the CDR3 DNA reads TGTGCCAGCAGTTCCGGGACTAGCATCTACGAGCAGTACTTC.

This chain connects TRBV10-3 to TRBJ2-7; possible D gene TRBD1, 5 bases. This CDR3 region has 13 residues. Germline values: CDR1 ENHRY, CDR2 SYGVKD. V was cut by 4 bases and J by 5 bases, with 12 bases left in between. CDR3: CAISGTIRHEQYF. In DNA, the CDR3 is TGTGCCATCAGTGGGACAATCCGCCACGAGCAGTACTTC.

The chain couples TRBV7-8 to TRBJ1-5, with D possibly TRBD1 on 5 matching bases. This CDR3 comprises 14 residues. The V gene's germline CDR1 is SGHVS and CDR2 FQNEAQ. V was pared by 5 bases and J by 6 bases, with 14 bases between. CDR3 region: CASSVTRVAQPQHF. The CDR3 DNA reads as TGTGCCAGCAGCGTTACCAGGGTCGCTCAGCCCCAGCATTTT.

The gene calls are TRBV29-1 and TRBJ2-1; 8 positions match TRBD2. V lost 6 bases to trimming and J lost 9 bases; unmatched junction nucleotides: 10. Germline V CDR1 and CDR2: SQVTM, ANQGSEA. This CDR3 comprises 13 residues. The CDR3, as DNA: TGCAGCGTACGGGGACTAGGCGGGCGTGAGCAGTTCTTC. Encoded protein: CSVRGLGGREQFF.

This clonotype was detected only a few times. The genes are TRBV12-3 or TRBV12-4 and TRBJ1-3; D gene uncertain. Trimming stripped 6 bases from V and 1 base from J, with 7 bases between. The length of the CDR3 is 13 residues. The CDR3 loop reads CASRWISGNTIYF. CDR3 DNA: TGTGCCAGCAGATGGATTTCTGGAAACACCATATATTTT.

The chain has TRBV20-1 and TRBJ2-3; tentative D call: TRBD2 (7 bases). Germline CDR1 reads DFQATT; CDR2 reads SNEGSKA (reference sequence). V was pared by 2 bases and J by 5 bases, with 17 bases between. The CDR3 sequence is 15 residues long. DNA of the CDR3: TGCAGTGCTAGAAGAAACGAAGGGGGGGGAGATACGCAGTATTTT. This codes for CSARRNEGGGDTQYF.

In its sample, this clonotype was seen a few times. The chain carries TRBV5-1 and TRBJ1-1, with D perhaps matching TRBD1 (5 bases). V dropped 1 base and J dropped 8 bases, with 15 bases sitting between them. The CDR3 runs to 14 residues. Germline values: CDR1 SGHRS, CDR2 YFSETQ. The CDR3 DNA is TGCGCCAGCAGCTTGTGGAGATGGAGGACAGAAGCTTTCTTT. It yields the protein CASSLWRWRTEAFF.

The sample holds a few counts of this clonotype. The chain links TRBV5-6 to TRBJ2-7; D uncertain. Germline V gene sequence: CDR1 SGHDT, CDR2 YYEEEE. CDR3 length: 13 residues. V shed 0 bases and J shed 7 bases, with 11 bases lying between them. The DNA for the CDR3 is TGTGCCAGCAGCTTGGCCGTAATACGGGAGCAGTACTTC. Encoded protein: CASSLAVIREQYF.

There are many counts of this clonotype. The rearrangement uses TRBV6-2 or TRBV6-3 and TRBJ2-7, with D possibly matching TRBD2 (6 bases). Germline V gene data show CDR1 as MNHEY and CDR2 as SVGEGT. V was trimmed by 6 bases and J by 2 bases, leaving 14 bases between them. The CDR3 spans 14 residues. The CDR3 DNA sequence: TGTGCCAGCAGAGCGACTAGGTCCCCCTACGAGCAGTACTTC. Its protein product is CASRATRSPYEQYF.

This clonotype was detected only once. This chain uses TRBV6-1 with TRBJ1-1, with TRBD1 identical over 9 bases. With 3 bases clipped from V and 3 bases from J, the junction kept 2 bases outside the gene matches. CDR1 MNHNS and CDR2 SASEGT come from the germline V gene. The CDR3 has 14 residues. CDR3 loop: CASSDYRGHTEAFF. The CDR3 nucleotides are TGTGCCAGCAGTGATTACAGGGGGCACACTGAAGCTTTCTTT.

This chain joins TRBV27 and TRBJ2-5; D perhaps matches TRBD2 (6 bases). This CDR3 spans 16 amino acids. Germline V CDR1 and CDR2: MNHEY, SMNVEV (reference sequence). The ends were cut back, 4 bases at V and 4 bases at J, with 19 bases in the middle. CDR3 bases: TGTGCCAGCAGTTCCCTCGAGGGGCGGGGAGGAGAGACCCAGTACTTC. This encodes CASSSLEGRGGETQYF.

This clonotype has only a few counts. CDR3 protein: CSARASGGAADTQYF. The CDR3, as DNA: TGCAGTGCTAGAGCTAGCGGGGGGGCGGCAGATACGCAGTATTTT. The chain joins TRBV20-1 to TRBJ2-3; 12 nucleotides match TRBD2. Germline V lookup: CDR1 DFQATT, CDR2 SNEGSKA (reference sequence). This CDR3 has 15 amino acids. V dropped 1 base and J dropped 4; count of bases not matched to a gene: 3.

V usage is TRBV27 and J usage is TRBJ2-2; TRBD1 matches at 8 bases. In germline, CDR1 is MNHEY, CDR2 SMNVEV (reference sequence). With 7 bases clipped from V and 5 bases from J, the junction kept 6 bases outside the gene matches. This CDR3 is 14 amino acids long. CDR3 nucleotide sequence: TGTGCCAGCACCCGGACAGGGAGAACCGGGGAGCTGTTTTTT. Amino acids: CASTRTGRTGELFF.

This clonotype was counted many times. The V and J genes are TRBV6-5 and TRBJ1-1; no definite D call. The V end lost 7 bases, the J end lost 1 base, and 4 bases lay between the germline ends. Germline values: CDR1 MNHEY, CDR2 SVGAGI. CDR3 size: 11 residues. The CDR3 here is CASTGNTEAFF. For the CDR3, the DNA is TGTGCCAGCACGGGGAACACTGAAGCTTTCTTT.

The table lists this clonotype with many counts. The chain joins TRBV24-1 to TRBJ2-1; unclear D gene. Trimming cost V 5 bases and J 0 bases, with 13 bases left between them. Germline CDR1 and CDR2: KGHDR and SFDVKD. The CDR3 runs to 16 residues. The DNA for the CDR3 is TGTGCCACCAGTGGAAGGGTGAAGGGCTCCTACAATGAGCAGTTCTTC. Translating it yields CATSGRVKGSYNEQFF.

This clonotype was recorded a few times. CDR3 in amino acids: CASSSLGRGRNEQFF. The CDR3 DNA reads TGTGCCAGCAGTTCCTTGGGACGGGGGAGGAATGAGCAGTTCTTC. The chain carries TRBV28 and TRBJ2-1, with D perhaps matching TRBD2 (6 bases). V lost 4 bases and J lost 7, with 17 bases in between. The CDR3 totals 15 residues. From germline, CDR1 is MDHEN and CDR2 SYDVKM.

This clonotype was seen at least ten times. Written as DNA, the CDR3 is TGCGCCAGCAGCTTGGGTAGCGGGGGGGCCTGGGAGACCCAGTACTTC. Translated, it gives CASSLGSGGAWETQYF. The chain carries TRBV5-1 and TRBJ2-5; 11 bases align to TRBD2. Per germline, CDR1 SGHRS and CDR2 YFSETQ. Unmatched junction bases numbered 6, after V lost 0 bases and J lost 5 bases. The CDR3 loop spans 16 amino acids.

This clonotype came up a few times. This chain joins TRBV9 and TRBJ2-1, with 9 bases aligning to TRBD2. The CDR3 runs 16 residues. J was trimmed by 8 bases and V by 2 bases; bases with no gene match: 11. CDR1 is SGDLS and CDR2 is YYNGEE in the germline V gene. The CDR3 loop reads CASSVHAGGLFYEQFF. The CDR3 DNA reads TGTGCCAGCAGCGTCCACGCGGGGGGGCTGTTCTATGAGCAGTTCTTC.

The sample holds a few counts of this clonotype. The chain recombines TRBV3-1 with TRBJ2-7, with D unclear. Germline CDR1 and CDR2: LGHDT and YNNKEL (reference sequence). Trimming pared 0 bases from V and 0 bases from J, leaving 9 bases between. This CDR3 spans 15 amino acids. The CDR3 loop reads CASSQEAFSSYEQYF. CDR3 DNA sequence: TGTGCCAGCAGCCAAGAGGCGTTCAGCTCCTACGAGCAGTACTTC.

The chain uses TRBV12-3 or TRBV12-4 and TRBJ2-1; D is perhaps TRBD2 (5 bases). This CDR3 is 12 amino acids long. Trimming stripped 6 bases from V and 7 bases from J, with 10 bases between. In DNA, the CDR3 is TGTGCCAGCAGCTATCAGCGGAATGAGCAGTTCTTC. It specifies CASSYQRNEQFF.